The T cell receptor (beta chain) under discussion was sequenced for a study of T cells expressing NK-cell markers. Study-wide points: Among CD8+ T cells from several donors, dominant NKG2C+ clonotypes accounted for roughly 1.0-7.0%. Questions lingered over whether expanded NKG2C+ T cell clones were HCMV-specific.

TCRdb re-called the 5' RACE reads, yielding one record per CDR3 amino acid sequence without DNA. The sample includes 250,000 or so distinct CDR3 sequences. A word on this clonotype: Its target is not known.

Specimen: blood T cells: a sorted CD56 or NKG2C T cell subset, CD4+ or CD8+ T cells, or bulk PBMC T cells (not recorded which). The sequence came from a woman between 18 and 70 years old in good health.

The CDR3 loop reads CASTTLASGANVLTF. The rearrangement joins TRBV6-1 to TRBJ2-6. The CDR3 is 15 amino acids. Germline CDR1 MNHNS, CDR2 SASEGT.